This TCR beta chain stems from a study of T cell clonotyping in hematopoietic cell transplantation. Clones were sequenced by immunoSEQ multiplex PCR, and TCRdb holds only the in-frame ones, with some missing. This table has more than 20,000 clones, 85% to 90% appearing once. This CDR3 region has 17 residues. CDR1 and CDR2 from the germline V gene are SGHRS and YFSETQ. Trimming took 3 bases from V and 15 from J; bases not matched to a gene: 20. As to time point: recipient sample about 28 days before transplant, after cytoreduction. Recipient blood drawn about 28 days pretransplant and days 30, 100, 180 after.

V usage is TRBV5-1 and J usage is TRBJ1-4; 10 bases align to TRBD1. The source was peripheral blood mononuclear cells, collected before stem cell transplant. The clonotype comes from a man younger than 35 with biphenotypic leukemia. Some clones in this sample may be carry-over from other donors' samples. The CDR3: CASSSTPDRGDSAGVFF. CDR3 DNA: TGCGCCAGCAGCTCTACCCCGGACAGGGGGGATTCCGCAGGGGTGTTTTTT.